These T cell receptor beta chains were read from a single sample in a study of shared clonotypes between healthy human individuals. Method: immunoSEQ multiplex PCR; TCRdb's copy keeps in-frame clones and lacks some. This table holds about 2 million clones, approximately 95% found once. Sample: naive CD8+ T cells sorted from blood. The receptors derive from a young man in good health. Both conserved end residues are part of each CDR3. D genes are given only for firm matches. Size values are once, few and many counts, or a class for expanded clones, and some rows have none.

d_call: TRBD1; clone_size: NA; v_call: TRBV30; j_call: TRBJ1-5; cdr3_aa: CAWQQGATQPQHF; cdr3_nt: TGTGCCTGGCAGCAGGGGGCGACTCAGCCCCAGCATTTT
d_call: NA; clone_size: NA; v_call: TRBV6-5; j_call: TRBJ2-7; cdr3_aa: CASSGSGTREQYF; cdr3_nt: TGTGCCAGCAGTGGCTCCGGGACCCGAGAGCAGTACTTC
d_call: NA; clone_size: NA; v_call: TRBV6-5; j_call: TRBJ2-7; cdr3_aa: CASSYSRAGGPLGF; cdr3_nt: TGTGCCAGCAGTTACTCGAGGGCCGGAGGGCCCCTAGGCTTC
d_call: NA; clone_size: NA; v_call: TRBV11-2; j_call: TRBJ1-1; cdr3_aa: CASSVTGYYTEAFF; cdr3_nt: TGTGCCAGCAGCGTAACAGGGTATTACACTGAAGCTTTCTTT
d_call: NA; clone_size: NA; v_call: TRBV7-9; j_call: TRBJ1-2; cdr3_aa: CASSLDIENYGYTF; cdr3_nt: TGTGCCAGCAGCTTAGACATAGAAAACTATGGCTACACCTTC
d_call: NA; clone_size: NA; v_call: TRBV6-1; j_call: TRBJ1-6; cdr3_aa: CASAMESSYNSPLHF; cdr3_nt: TGTGCCAGCGCAATGGAGAGCTCCTATAATTCACCCCTCCACTTT
d_call: NA; clone_size: NA; v_call: TRBV4-1; j_call: TRBJ2-3; cdr3_aa: CASRPQGTDTQYF; cdr3_nt: TGCGCCAGCAGGCCACAGGGAACAGATACGCAGTATTTT
d_call: NA; clone_size: NA; v_call: TRBV27; j_call: TRBJ1-4; cdr3_aa: CASSLSGWDEKLFF; cdr3_nt: TGTGCCAGCAGTTTATCTGGGTGGGATGAAAAACTGTTTTTT
d_call: NA; clone_size: NA; v_call: TRBV7-8; j_call: TRBJ2-3; cdr3_aa: CASSTQTPDTQYF; cdr3_nt: TGTGCCAGCAGCACCCAGACCCCAGATACGCAGTATTTT
d_call: TRBD2; clone_size: NA; v_call: TRBV4-3; j_call: TRBJ2-1; cdr3_aa: CASSPSSGSYNEQFF; cdr3_nt: TGCGCCAGCAGCCCCTCTAGCGGGTCCTACAATGAGCAGTTCTTC
d_call: NA; clone_size: NA; v_call: TRBV15; j_call: TRBJ1-5; cdr3_aa: CATSRAAGTEPQHF; cdr3_nt: TGTGCCACCAGCAGAGCCGCCGGGACGGAGCCCCAGCATTTT
d_call: NA; clone_size: NA; v_call: TRBV10-3; j_call: TRBJ2-2; cdr3_aa: CAIAGGPTGELFF; cdr3_nt: TGTGCCATCGCCGGGGGTCCCACCGGGGAGCTGTTTTTT
d_call: NA; clone_size: NA; v_call: TRBV27; j_call: TRBJ2-1; cdr3_aa: CASSTLGRLNEQFF; cdr3_nt: TGTGCCAGCAGTACACTGGGGCGCCTCAATGAGCAGTTCTTC
d_call: NA; clone_size: NA; v_call: TRBV7-9; j_call: TRBJ2-5; cdr3_aa: CASSSPARQETQYF; cdr3_nt: TGTGCCAGCAGCTCTCCAGCCCGGCAAGAGACCCAGTACTTC
d_call: NA; clone_size: NA; v_call: TRBV27; j_call: TRBJ1-1; cdr3_aa: CASSPMGAHTEAFF; cdr3_nt: TGTGCCAGCAGTCCCATGGGGGCGCACACTGAAGCTTTCTTT
d_call: NA; clone_size: few; v_call: TRBV6-6; j_call: TRBJ1-5; cdr3_aa: CASSYIGSNQPQHF; cdr3_nt: TGTGCCAGCAGTTACATCGGTAGCAATCAGCCCCAGCATTTT
d_call: NA; clone_size: once; v_call: TRBV10-3; j_call: TRBJ1-1; cdr3_aa: CAIKSRTGNTEAFF; cdr3_nt: TGTGCCATCAAATCCCGGACGGGGAACACTGAAGCTTTCTTT
d_call: TRBD1; clone_size: NA; v_call: TRBV28; j_call: TRBJ1-2; cdr3_aa: CASHLGGQPLHRYGYTF; cdr3_nt: TGTGCCAGCCATCTCGGGGGACAGCCCCTTCACCGCTATGGCTACACCTTC
d_call: NA; clone_size: NA; v_call: TRBV7-2; j_call: TRBJ2-7; cdr3_aa: CASSLIAGSYEQYF; cdr3_nt: TGTGCCAGCAGCTTAATCGCAGGGTCCTACGAGCAGTACTTC
d_call: TRBD1; clone_size: NA; v_call: TRBV6-5; j_call: TRBJ1-1; cdr3_aa: CASTLPGGEAFF; cdr3_nt: TGTGCCAGCACCCTGCCAGGGGGTGAAGCTTTCTTT
d_call: TRBD1; clone_size: NA; v_call: TRBV19; j_call: TRBJ1-2; cdr3_aa: CASSPGGQGVYGYTF; cdr3_nt: TGTGCCAGTAGCCCCGGGGGACAGGGAGTCTATGGCTACACCTTC
d_call: TRBD1; clone_size: NA; v_call: TRBV6-5; j_call: TRBJ1-6; cdr3_aa: CASRVGQGASPLHF; cdr3_nt: TGTGCCAGCAGAGTCGGACAGGGAGCTTCACCCCTCCACTTT
d_call: NA; clone_size: once; v_call: TRBV9; j_call: TRBJ1-2; cdr3_aa: CASSEGMSPLGYTF; cdr3_nt: TGTGCCAGCAGCGAGGGTATGAGTCCTCTTGGCTACACCTTC
d_call: TRBD1; clone_size: once; v_call: TRBV29-1; j_call: TRBJ2-1; cdr3_aa: CSVERQGPSYNEQFF; cdr3_nt: TGCAGCGTTGAACGACAGGGACCCTCCTACAATGAGCAGTTCTTC
d_call: NA; clone_size: NA; v_call: TRBV4-1; j_call: TRBJ1-2; cdr3_aa: CASSQDGTGWSYGYTF; cdr3_nt: TGCGCCAGCAGCCAAGACGGAACAGGGTGGTCCTATGGCTACACCTTC
d_call: TRBD2; clone_size: NA; v_call: TRBV2; j_call: TRBJ2-7; cdr3_aa: CASSYSIRTSGRDIYEQYF; cdr3_nt: TGTGCCAGCAGTTATTCCATCCGGACTAGCGGGAGGGATATCTACGAGCAGTACTTC
d_call: NA; clone_size: NA; v_call: TRBV28; j_call: TRBJ2-7; cdr3_aa: CASSPPGEASYEQYF; cdr3_nt: TGTGCCAGCAGTCCCCCTGGGGAGGCCTCCTACGAGCAGTACTTC
d_call: TRBD1; clone_size: NA; v_call: TRBV7-9; j_call: TRBJ2-1; cdr3_aa: CASSLTGGLGDEQFF; cdr3_nt: TGTGCCAGCAGCCTGACAGGGGGCTTGGGTGATGAGCAGTTCTTC
d_call: NA; clone_size: once; v_call: TRBV2; j_call: TRBJ1-4; cdr3_aa: CASSDPRQNEKLFF; cdr3_nt: TGTGCCAGCAGTGATCCCCGGCAGAATGAAAAACTGTTTTTT
d_call: NA; clone_size: NA; v_call: TRBV4-1; j_call: TRBJ1-2; cdr3_aa: CASSQSGWGNYGYTF; cdr3_nt: TGCGCCAGCAGCCAGTCCGGATGGGGGAACTATGGCTACACCTTC
d_call: TRBD1; clone_size: NA; v_call: TRBV7-9; j_call: TRBJ2-7; cdr3_aa: CASSLGQGAFVGEQYF; cdr3_nt: TGTGCCAGCAGCTTAGGACAGGGGGCCTTCGTAGGGGAGCAGTACTTC